This T cell receptor (beta chain) was profiled in a study of shared clonotypes between healthy human individuals (dated by TCRdb to the early 2020s). With respect to the entire study: Three men and a couple of women, aged 18 to 49 years, made up the cohort. To estimate repertoire size and how much clonotypes are shared between individuals, the study performed deep sequencing of blood TCR repertoires from about five healthy adults. For each donor, CD4 naive and CD4 memory were each run on three plates, CD8 naive on two plates, and CD8 memory on one plate. Leukapheresis yielded between about 0.85 and 9 billion PBMCs per donor. Libraries were prepared and TCR repertoires were sequenced by different laboratories using diverse techniques, in order to increase sequencing depth and limit assay-specific biases. Results and caveats for the whole study, not just this receptor: Because the study included only a small number of donors, the genetic and exposure-history diversity represented was limited. Naive subsets generally had larger estimated clonotype richness than memory subsets did. When four donors were compared, the shared fraction of clonotypes was 5% to 6.5% for naive CD4, over 3% for naive CD8, more than 2% for memory CD4, and less than 0.5% for memory CD8. Clonotypes shared by all four sorted-subset donors showed higher generation probabilities than non-shared clonotypes. Rarefaction of sorted-subset datasets indicated incomplete sequencing despite the large sequencing depth. Pairwise subsampling led to the expectation that sequencing depth would affect the degree of clonotype sharing among donors. Sampling was restricted to blood, and TCR repertoires in tissue are likely to differ from TCR repertoires in blood.

Donors were healthy HIV-negative adults with no recently reported acute infections or vaccinations. All donors were Caucasian adults living in Nashville, Tennessee, USA. CD4+ T cells were enriched by magnetic negative selection, after which naive cells were positively selected on CD45RA and the negative fraction was taken as the memory subset. Blood was collected by leukapheresis, and PBMCs were isolated by Ficoll-Histopaque density gradient centrifugation and then cryopreserved in liquid nitrogen vapor phase. Analytical flow cytometry was used to check the purity and quantity of each magnetically sorted T cell population. Each sorted fraction had its genomic DNA isolated and then quantified by UV absorbance on a Nanodrop 2000c. Using the deep immunoSEQ assay, TCR CDR3 regions were amplified from genomic DNA by multiplex PCR. Genomic DNA extracted from each cell subset was distributed evenly over all wells of several immunoSEQ 96-well plates, and each plate served as one replicate. Each replicate PCR for sorted subsets received about 220 ng genomic DNA, equal to about 30,000 T cell genomes. The purified libraries were quantified using a Qubit 3.0 fluorometer, sized with a Bioanalyzer 2100, and then quantified again using the KAPA Library Quantification kit. Each immunoSEQ 96-well plate was sequenced on its own single-read 150-cycle Illumina NextSeq 550 flow cell. The published analysis was carried out like this. Because the immunoSEQ output included only junctional sequences and no quality scores, the filtering could not be the same as the filtering used for full-length reads. To assign V/J genes and CDR3, sequences were annotated against IMGT germline references using PyIR, a Python wrapper for IgBLAST v1.9. Reads were filtered out if the reads had weak V/J assignments (E-value above 1e-6), no CDR3, stop codons, out-of-frame junctions, or ambiguous translated residues. V3J clonotypes were defined as sequences sharing an identical inferred V gene, J gene, and CDR3 amino acid sequence. The percentage overlap between two repertoires was calculated by dividing the number of shared unique clonotypes by the size of the smaller repertoire. RTK rarefaction, the Chao1 estimator, and Recon v2.1 estimates of unobserved clonotypes were used to assess repertoire richness. Generation probabilities were computed with OLGA for all TCRbeta clonotypes obtained by the gDNA method from several donors. TCRdb provides this immuneACCESS table in a form limited to in-frame rearrangements. Some clones are lacking; in checked studies, under half of them reflect an unresolved V gene, and why the rest are absent is not known. That table is the source of V, J and clone size, and D and trimming were worked out from the DNA. The sample has about a million clones on record, approximately 80% of them singletons. The biggest ten clones account for around 1.4% of the sample.

For this clone: Which antigen it targets is not known. No clone much larger than this one lies a single base away; base qualities are absent.

CDR1 is given as SGHNT and CDR2 as YYREEE, both from the germline V gene (reference sequence). Trimming accounts for 6 bases at V and 1 base at J, while the number of junction bases matched to no gene is 5. From cysteine to phenylalanine, the CDR3 is 14 amino acids long. This entry keeps only the CDR3 DNA: 42 bases, framed from base 1. Here the chain combines TRBV5-4 and TRBJ1-1, and 8 junction bases match TRBD1. Material: memory CD4+ T cells sorted from blood. The label giving this sample's cell subset or site can be read as: CD45RA-negative fraction. The receptor's source is a young man in good health. The DNA reads TGTGCCAGCAACAGGGGGGGCTGGAACACTGAAGCTTTCTTT. This sequence encodes CASNRGGWNTEAFF. Beyond the CDR3, the reference TRBV5-4 and TRBJ1-1 genes provide the residues; the full variable domain reads: ETGVTQSPTHLIKTRGQQVTLRCSSQSGHNTVSWYQQALGQGPQFIFQYYREEENGRGNFPPRFSGLQFPNYSSELNVNALELDDSALYLCASNRGGWNTEAFFGQGTRLTVV.